The TCR beta chain described here comes from a study of patients and donors after allogeneic stem cell transplantation. From germline, CDR1 is DFQATT and CDR2 SNEGSKA (reference sequence). J was trimmed by 7 bases and V by 0 bases; bases with no gene match: 6. There are 16 residues in the CDR3. TCRdb ran MiXCR on the RT-PCR reads and lists one entry per CDR3 protein. The sample shows more than 850,000 distinct CDR3 sequences, 15% to 20% of them seen only once. Material: blood, either unsorted or a sorted T cell fraction (not recorded which). The V gene is TRBV20-1, the J gene TRBJ2-1, with 13 bases matching TRBD2. The sequence was collected from a human donor who was either an allogeneic HSCT recipient or a stem cell or donor lymphocyte infusion donor (not recorded which). It is not recorded whose cells these are; they may come from a transplant donor. DNA for the CDR3: TGCAGTGCTAGAGACCGGACTAGCGGGAGTTTGAATGAGCAGTTCTTC. Protein: CSARDRTSGSLNEQFF.